The next 10 T cell receptor beta chains were all read from a single sample in a study of blood T cell repertoires in COVID-19. Sequenced by immunoSEQ multiplex PCR; TCRdb stores in-frame clones only, minus some. The data show about 170,000 clones, with 85% seen just once and 7.5% to 10% held by the top ten. Sequenced input: peripheral blood. The origin of the receptors is an elderly woman with COVID-19, enrolled during active disease.

The J gene is TRBJ1-1, the V gene TRBV7-9; possibly TRBD1 for D (5 bases). CDR3 length: 15 residues. V lost 5 bases and J lost 1, with 14 bases in between. Germline V gene data show CDR1 as SEHNR and CDR2 as FQNEAQ (reference sequence). The CDR3 loop is CASSAYTTGNTEAFF. The CDR3 DNA sequence: TGTGCCAGCAGCGCGTATACCACAGGGAACACTGAAGCTTTCTTT.

J is TRBJ2-7 and V is TRBV7-6; the match to TRBD1 covers 7 bases. This CDR3 is 20 amino acids long. The germline V gene has CDR1 SGHVS and CDR2 FNYEAQ. V gave up 2 bases and J gave up 2 bases; unmatched junction bases: 21. As DNA, the CDR3 is TGTGCCAGCAGCTTAACAGCCGTAGTGTCGGGACAGAGGTACCCCTACGAGCAGTACTTC. Its translation: CASSLTAVVSGQRYPYEQYF.

This rearrangement joins TRBV6-6 to TRBJ1-5; TRBD1 matches 9 bases. The V gene's germline CDR1 is MNHNY and CDR2 SVGAGI (reference sequence). Trimming took 5 bases from V and 7 from J; bases not matched to a gene: 9. The CDR3 runs 15 residues. The CDR3 sequence is CASSPGQGVPQPQHF. CDR3 bases: TGTGCCAGCAGTCCGGGACAGGGAGTTCCCCAGCCCCAGCATTTT.

Note on this clone: The same CDR3 arises from other DNA sequences in this sample as well. The chain employs TRBV5-1 and TRBJ2-5; tentative D call: TRBD1 (6 bases). CDR3 length: 14 residues. Trimming cost V 0 bases and J 5 bases, with 11 bases left between them. The germline V gene has CDR1 SGHRS and CDR2 YFSETQ. This CDR3 reads CASSLEGQGETQYF. As DNA, the CDR3 is TGCGCCAGCAGCTTGGAAGGGCAGGGGGAGACCCAGTACTTC.

This chain uses TRBV2 with TRBJ1-2; D gene uncertain. The CDR3 has 15 residues. Germline CDR1 and CDR2: SNHLY and FYNNEI. With 8 bases removed from V and 8 bases from J, the gap between germline ends came to 24 bases. DNA of the CDR3: TGTGCCAGCCCGGGAAGACTAGGAAGTCTATCAGGCTACACCTTC. This gives the protein CASPGRLGSLSGYTF.

V and J are TRBV6-5 and TRBJ2-7; perhaps TRBD1 as D (5 bases). Trimming removed 6 bases from V and 6 bases from J, with 21 bases in between. Germline V lookup: CDR1 MNHEY, CDR2 SVGAGI. The CDR3 length is 15 residues. The CDR3 nucleotides read TGTGCCAGCAGGCAAGGGGTAGCAAGGGCTCGCGAGCAGTACTTC. This gives the protein CASRQGVARAREQYF.

The table lists this clone with a few counts. The gene calls are TRBV28 and TRBJ2-7, with D perhaps matching TRBD1 (5 bases). The germline CDR1 and CDR2 sequences are MDHEN and SYDVKM. The CDR3 is 12 residues long. Trimming stripped 3 bases from V and 2 bases from J, with 5 bases between. This chain's CDR3 is CASSLTAYEQYF. CDR3 nucleotides: TGTGCCAGCAGTTTGACAGCCTACGAGCAGTACTTC.

The chain has TRBV24-1 and TRBJ2-5, with a weak D call TRBD2 (5 bases). The CDR3 totals 15 residues. V shed 0 bases and J shed 3 bases, with 10 bases lying between them. CDR1 is KGHDR and CDR2 is SFDVKD in the germline V gene. DNA of the CDR3: TGTGCCACCAGTGATTTGGGAGGAACGGAAGAGACCCAGTACTTC. Protein sequence: CATSDLGGTEETQYF.

The chain recombines TRBV7-8 with TRBJ1-1; D is possibly TRBD1 (5 bases). The V end lost 3 bases, the J end lost 3 bases, and 14 bases lay between the germline ends. The CDR3 loop spans 15 amino acids. Germline CDR1 reads SGHVS; CDR2 reads FQNEAQ. The CDR3 region is CASSFRSSRDTEAFF. The CDR3 DNA is TGTGCCAGCAGCTTTCGGTCAAGCAGGGACACTGAAGCTTTCTTT.

The rearrangement links TRBV7-8 to TRBJ1-3; tentative D call: TRBD1 (5 bases). There are 16 residues in the CDR3. Germline-derived CDR1 and CDR2 are SGHVS and FQNEAQ. Trimming took 4 bases from V and 4 from J, leaving 17 bases between them. CDR3: CASSSERAGHGNTIYF. The CDR3 DNA is TGTGCCAGCAGCTCGGAGAGAGCAGGGCACGGAAACACCATATATTTT.